The present TCR beta chain was sequenced within a study of T cells in Graves' hyperthyroidism and ophthalmopathy. This clonotype was seen many times. The germline CDR1 and CDR2 sequences are MNHNS and SASEGT. V was clipped by 6 bases and J by 9 bases, with 24 bases between them. The CDR3 length is 17 residues. RNA transcripts served as the template for amplifying TCR beta CDR3 regions. Using the HTBI primer set, a first-round RT-PCR was run on the TCR CDR3. TCRdb independently ran MiXCR on the multiplex PCR reads; one entry per CDR3 protein. In the table there are around 500,000 distinct CDR3 sequences, 15% to 20% of which are singletons.

This TCR came from a woman in her 30s with Graves' ophthalmopathy. Sequenced: blood. V is TRBV6-1 and J is TRBJ1-6, with D tentatively TRBD1 (6 bases). The CDR3 reads CASRPRLGQSSFSPLHF. For the CDR3, the DNA is TGTGCCAGCAGACCACGCCTCGGACAGAGTTCCTTTTCACCCCTCCACTTT.